Listed below are T cell receptor beta chains from one sample, sequenced in a study. One entry per CDR3 protein results from TCRdb running MiXCR on the RT-PCR reads. The repertoire consists of about 700,000 distinct CDR3 sequences, with approximately 15% occurring once and the leading ten covering roughly 3.9%. The sequenced sample consisted of memory CD4+ T cells from blood. These receptors originate from a female donor in good health, serving as a healthy control. The conserved cysteine and the conserved F or W are not part of the CDR3 here. The order of the fields is J gene, V gene, CDR3 protein.

J gene: TRBJ1-2
V gene: TRBV10-3
CDR3 protein: AISAYPGQGSGYT

J gene: TRBJ2-6
V gene: TRBV5-1
CDR3 protein: ASSLTLAGANVLT

J gene: TRBJ2-7
V gene: TRBV18
CDR3 protein: ASSPSPGYEQY

J gene: TRBJ1-1
V gene: TRBV4-3
CDR3 protein: ANSQDRTGPTEAF

J gene: TRBJ2-5
V gene: TRBV7-8
CDR3 protein: ASSIAGLAGDIGETQY

J gene: TRBJ2-1
V gene: TRBV14
CDR3 protein: ASSQEREAFDEQF

J gene: TRBJ2-3
V gene: TRBV20-1
CDR3 protein: SARDLTDTQY

J gene: TRBJ1-1
V gene: TRBV6-6
CDR3 protein: ASSYSVSTTEAF

J gene: TRBJ1-5
V gene: TRBV6-6
CDR3 protein: ASSYPPGQKGESNQPQH

J gene: TRBJ2-1
V gene: TRBV10-3
CDR3 protein: AISGPGPSNEQF

J gene: TRBJ1-3
V gene: TRBV10-3
CDR3 protein: AISEFGLISGNTIY

J gene: TRBJ2-1
V gene: TRBV5-5
CDR3 protein: ASSFLAGIYNEQF

J gene: TRBJ2-7
V gene: TRBV10-3
CDR3 protein: AISDERDGKY

J gene: TRBJ2-4
V gene: TRBV5-1
CDR3 protein: ASSLGSTDNIQY

J gene: TRBJ2-3
V gene: TRBV6-2/TRBV6-3
CDR3 protein: ASSYIRGYTFTDTQY

J gene: TRBJ2-3
V gene: TRBV10-3
CDR3 protein: AISEATGSSTDTQY

J gene: TRBJ1-2
V gene: TRBV9
CDR3 protein: ASSVAPVINYGYT

J gene: TRBJ2-3
V gene: TRBV10-3
CDR3 protein: AISEFGGTSTDTQY

J gene: TRBJ2-7
V gene: TRBV20-1
CDR3 protein: SARDPSGSNEQY

J gene: TRBJ1-1
V gene: TRBV6-1
CDR3 protein: ASTDPGRVTEAF

J gene: TRBJ2-2
V gene: TRBV2
CDR3 protein: ASRQGRDGELF

J gene: TRBJ2-3
V gene: TRBV2
CDR3 protein: ASSYLGDTQY

J gene: TRBJ2-5
V gene: TRBV7-8
CDR3 protein: ASSLLEVEETQY